This T cell receptor (beta chain) was captured by sequencing in a study of CD8 T cells in Susac syndrome. The CDR3 sequence is 15 residues long. The V segment lost 6 bases and the J segment 0 bases; nucleotides outside the gene matches: 7. Germline CDR1 and CDR2: LGHDT and YNNKEL (reference sequence). When the RNA was reverse transcribed, random hexamers were used with an input of 0.5 to 1 ug. From the immunoSEQ multiplex PCR reads, TCRdb called clonotypes with MiXCR, one entry per CDR3 protein. The sample includes roughly 200,000 distinct CDR3 sequences, just under 95% of them seen just once. The gene calls are TRBV3-1 and TRBJ2-5, with 7 bases identical to TRBD2. The sequenced sample was CD4+ T cells from PBMCs. This TCR was recovered from a human donor with multiple sclerosis. CDR3 nucleotides: TGTGCCAGCAGTACGGGACTACAGTACCAAGAGACCCAGTACTTC. Amino acids: CASSTGLQYQETQYF.